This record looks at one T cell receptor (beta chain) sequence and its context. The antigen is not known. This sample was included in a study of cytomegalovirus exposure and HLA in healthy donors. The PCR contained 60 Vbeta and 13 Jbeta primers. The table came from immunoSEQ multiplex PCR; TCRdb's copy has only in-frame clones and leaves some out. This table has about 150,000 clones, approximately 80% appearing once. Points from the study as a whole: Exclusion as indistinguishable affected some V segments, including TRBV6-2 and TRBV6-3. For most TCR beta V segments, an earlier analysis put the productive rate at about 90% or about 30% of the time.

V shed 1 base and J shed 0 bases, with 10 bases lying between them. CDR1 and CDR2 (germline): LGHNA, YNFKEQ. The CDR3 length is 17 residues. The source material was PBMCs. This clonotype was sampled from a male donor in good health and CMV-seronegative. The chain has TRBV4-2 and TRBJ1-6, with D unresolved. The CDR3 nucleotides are TGTGCCAGCAGCCAAGGGGAGGCGAGCTCCTATAATTCACCCCTCCACTTT. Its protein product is CASSQGEASSYNSPLHF.